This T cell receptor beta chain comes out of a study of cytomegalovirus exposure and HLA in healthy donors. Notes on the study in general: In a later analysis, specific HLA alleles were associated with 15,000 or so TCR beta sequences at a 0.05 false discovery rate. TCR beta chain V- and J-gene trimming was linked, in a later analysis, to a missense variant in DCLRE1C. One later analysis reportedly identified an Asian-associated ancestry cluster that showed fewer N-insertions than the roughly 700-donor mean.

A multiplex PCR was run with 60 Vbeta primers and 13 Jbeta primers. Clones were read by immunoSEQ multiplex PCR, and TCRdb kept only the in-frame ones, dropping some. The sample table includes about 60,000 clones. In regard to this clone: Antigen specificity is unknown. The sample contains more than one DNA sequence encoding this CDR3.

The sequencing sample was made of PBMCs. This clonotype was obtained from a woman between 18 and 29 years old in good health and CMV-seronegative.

The CDR3 sequence is CASSDSSGGDNEQFF. In nucleotides, the CDR3 is TGTGCCAGCAGTGACTCTAGCGGGGGTGACAATGAGCAGTTCTTC. The chain combines TRBV6-4 with TRBJ2-1; 9 bases align to TRBD2. Germline V gene sequence: CDR1 MRHNA, CDR2 SNTAGT. The CDR3 runs 15 residues. The V and J ends lost 0 bases and 5 bases, in that order; junction bases with no gene match: 2.